Listed here is a single T cell receptor beta chain. The antigen is not known. Researchers isolated CD4+ and CD8+ cells by positive magnetic bead selection and then checked their purity by flow cytometry. Data came from immunoSEQ multiplex PCR; TCRdb stores just in-frame clones and leaves some out. Of under 9,000 clones listed, roughly nine tenths are singletons. This CDR3 spans 19 amino acids. V was pared by 0 bases and J by 0 bases, with 6 bases of the junction left unmatched. Germline V gives CDR1 MNHEY, CDR2 SMNVEV (reference sequence). The data derive from a study of somatic mutations in cytotoxic T cells in rheumatoid arthritis. Study outcomes and limitations: In about an eighth of the roughly 60 patients, the largest CD8+ clone exceeded 20% of CD8+ cells. An age-related increase in CD8+ clonality was seen in rheumatoid arthritis patients but not in healthy controls.

The chain has TRBV27 and TRBJ2-6, with 9 bases matching TRBD2. Sequencing used CD8+ T cells sorted from blood. This sequence originates from a woman between 70 and 85 years old with rheumatoid arthritis. This CDR3 reads CASSLSVAGVSSGANVLTF. DNA of the CDR3: TGTGCCAGCAGTTTATCCGTAGCGGGGGTCAGCTCTGGGGCCAACGTCCTGACTTTC.